The count of the clone carrying this T cell receptor (beta chain) is one. Antigen specificity is unknown. The authors gated naive CD8 T cells as CD8+CD4-CCR7+CD45RA+ for sorting. The data are from a study of molecular identifiers for immune sequencing clone quantification. General study findings and limits: It was shown that clones above 20 RNA copies held over 97% of effector molecules, but under 1% in naive cells.

V dropped 8 bases and J dropped 5 bases, with 26 bases sitting between them. CDR3 length: 16 residues. Bulk libraries came from a prior protocol with listed TCR primers. A single record per CDR3 protein comes from TCRdb applying MiXCR to the PCR reads. The sample has around 470,000 distinct CDR3 sequences, about a quarter seen once. The V gene is TRBV5-3, the J gene TRBJ2-7; D possibly uses TRBD1 or TRBD2 (6 bases each). TRBV5-3 is an ORF, with its function uncertain. Sequencing used naive CD8+ T cells from blood, with Jurkat cell RNA spiked in. Subset reported: FACS-sorted CD8+CD4-CCR7+CD45RA+ naive T cells. The TCR was taken from a human donor in good health. Some libraries in this study had Jurkat cell RNA spiked in. CDR3 loop: CASSTSDSSSAHEQYF. Written as DNA, the CDR3 is TGTGCCAGCAGCACCTCGGACAGCTCTAGCGCCCACGAGCAGTACTTC.